The clone carrying this TCR beta chain was detected once. Antigen: not known. Primers included in the PCR were 60 Vbeta and 13 Jbeta primers. Generated by immunoSEQ multiplex PCR, the TCRdb table keeps only in-frame clones and is missing some. The repertoire consists of 120,000 or so clones, with 75% to 85% occurring once and the leading ten covering more than 8%. This specimen belongs to a study of cytomegalovirus exposure and HLA in healthy donors. Study-wide background: When 398 donors were genotyped, approximately 80% of them were found to fall in the Caucasian-associated ancestry cluster. General study findings and limits: It was shown in a later analysis that HLA-associated TCR beta chains were more clonally expanded than other, equally common chains.

Trimming cost V 3 bases and J 5 bases, with 14 bases left between them. This CDR3 spans 15 amino acids. Germline CDR1 LGHNT, CDR2 FRNRAP. Likely unrecorded immune exposures existed in these nominally healthy donors. The clonotype was recovered from a man in his thirties or forties in good health and CMV-seropositive. The genes are TRBV12-5 and TRBJ1-5, with D possibly TRBD1 on 5 matching bases. The specimen was PBMCs. The CDR3, as DNA: TGTGCTAGTGGTTTCGGGGGGGGTGGGTATCAGCCCCAGCATTTT. Translating gives CASGFGGGGYQPQHF.